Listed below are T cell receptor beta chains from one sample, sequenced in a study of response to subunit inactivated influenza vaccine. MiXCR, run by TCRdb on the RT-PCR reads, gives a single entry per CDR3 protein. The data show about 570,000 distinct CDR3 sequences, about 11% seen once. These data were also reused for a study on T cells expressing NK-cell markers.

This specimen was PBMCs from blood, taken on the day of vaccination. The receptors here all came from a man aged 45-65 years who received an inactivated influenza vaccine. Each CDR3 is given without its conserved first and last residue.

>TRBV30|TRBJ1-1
AWRTGVDTEAF
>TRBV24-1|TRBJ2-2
ATSDFGQTF
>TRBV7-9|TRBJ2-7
ASSLAVQGDTYEQY
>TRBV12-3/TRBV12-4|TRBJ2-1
ASSLVANEQF
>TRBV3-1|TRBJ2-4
ASSQSNIQY
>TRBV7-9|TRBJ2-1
ASSRTSGGDNEQF
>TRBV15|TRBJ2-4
ATSRDFAGGPKNIQY
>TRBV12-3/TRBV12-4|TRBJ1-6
ASRGGGGYNSPLH
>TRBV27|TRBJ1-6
ASSLYGGLDSPLH
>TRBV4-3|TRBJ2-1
ASSQTSGGALEQF
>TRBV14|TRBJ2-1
ASSQIRDQLYNEQF
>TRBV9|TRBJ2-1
ASSVEWGSYNEQF
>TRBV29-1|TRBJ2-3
SVAPGQDLTDTQY